A selection of T cell receptor beta chains follows, all from one sample in a study of blood T cell repertoires in COVID-19. The assay was immunoSEQ multiplex PCR, and TCRdb's table has in-frame clones only and misses some. The sample shows 200,000 or so clones, roughly 80% of them seen only once. Sequencing used peripheral blood. These receptors originate from a man aged 25-45 years with active or convalescent COVID-19. CDR3s include the opening cysteine and the closing phenylalanine or tryptophan. The D gene is left open where the match is weak. The size of a clone is reported for some rows only, either as once, few or many, or as a class for expanded clones.

v_gene	j_gene	abundance	d_gene	len	CDR3aa	CDR3nt
TRBV12-5	TRBJ2-7	few	-	13	CASGLSQGYEQYF	TGTGCTAGTGGCCTATCTCAGGGCTACGAGCAGTACTTC
TRBV27	TRBJ1-5	-	TRBD1	16	CASSSTGTGIHQPQHF	TGTGCCAGCAGTTCGACCGGGACAGGGATCCATCAGCCCCAGCATTTT
TRBV15	TRBJ1-5	-	-	15	CATSRARDSNQPQHF	TGTGCCACCAGCAGAGCCAGGGATAGCAATCAGCCCCAGCATTTT
TRBV5-6	TRBJ1-5	-	-	14	CASSFLGGNQPQHF	TGTGCCAGCAGCTTCTTAGGGGGCAATCAGCCCCAGCATTTT
TRBV4-1	TRBJ2-1	-	-	16	CASSHVAVKVHNEQFF	TGCGCCAGCAGCCACGTTGCGGTCAAAGTTCACAATGAGCAGTTCTTC
TRBV7-2	TRBJ1-1	-	-	14	CASSFGHQNTEAFF	TGTGCCAGCAGCTTTGGCCATCAGAACACTGAAGCTTTCTTT
TRBV30	TRBJ1-3	-	-	14	CAWSVGLKGNTIYF	TGTGCCTGGAGTGTAGGACTGAAAGGAAACACCATATATTTT
TRBV25-1	TRBJ1-2	few	TRBD1	15	CASSRPGQPNYGYTF	TGTGCCAGCTCCCGTCCGGGACAGCCTAACTATGGCTACACCTTC
TRBV3-1/TRBV3-2	TRBJ2-2	-	-	14	CASSLLTGTGELFF	TGTGCCAGCAGCCTCCTGACGGGCACCGGGGAGCTGTTTTTT
TRBV14	TRBJ2-4	-	-	14	CASSQLGRADLLYF	TGTGCCAGCAGCCAATTGGGCAGGGCAGACCTTCTGTACTTC